This is a list of T cell receptor beta chains from one sample in a study of T cell responses to AZD1222 COVID-19 vaccine. The method was immunoSEQ multiplex PCR; TCRdb's version includes in-frame clones alone and lacks a portion of them. The table has about 120,000 clones, 85% to 90% seen once. The specimen comprised peripheral blood, sampled 28 days after the second AZD1222 dose. Receptors originate from an adult who received the AZD1222 COVID-19 vaccine. CDR3s include the opening cysteine and the closing phenylalanine or tryptophan. Each record gives: CDR3 length, clone size, D gene, J gene, V gene, CDR3 DNA, CDR3 protein. The D gene is left open where the match is weak. The listing skips clone size in some rows; elsewhere it reads once, few, many or a size class.

len: 12
abundance: NA
d_gene: NA
j_gene: TRBJ1-2
v_gene: TRBV15
CDR3nt: TGTGCCACCGACGGACTCATCTATGGCTACACCTTC
CDR3aa: CATDGLIYGYTF

len: 11
abundance: once
d_gene: NA
j_gene: TRBJ1-3
v_gene: TRBV12-3/TRBV12-4
CDR3nt: TGTGCCAGCACTTCTGGAAACACCATATATTTT
CDR3aa: CASTSGNTIYF

len: 16
abundance: NA
d_gene: NA
j_gene: TRBJ2-3
v_gene: TRBV5-1
CDR3nt: TGCGCCAGCAGCTTCCCGACGGACACTAGCACAGATACGCAGTATTTT
CDR3aa: CASSFPTDTSTDTQYF

len: 13
abundance: NA
d_gene: NA
j_gene: TRBJ1-3
v_gene: TRBV14
CDR3nt: TGTGCCAGCAGCCAGTTTGCTGGAAACACCATATATTTT
CDR3aa: CASSQFAGNTIYF

len: 13
abundance: few
d_gene: NA
j_gene: TRBJ1-1
v_gene: TRBV7-5
CDR3nt: TGTGTCAGAAGCTTACTAGAGGACACTGAAGCTTTCTTT
CDR3aa: CVRSLLEDTEAFF

len: 15
abundance: once
d_gene: TRBD1
j_gene: TRBJ1-2
v_gene: TRBV14
CDR3nt: TGTGCCAGCAGCCAGGGACAGGGAGCTTTGTCTGGCTACACCTTC
CDR3aa: CASSQGQGALSGYTF

len: 13
abundance: NA
d_gene: NA
j_gene: TRBJ2-3
v_gene: TRBV29-1
CDR3nt: TGCAGCGTTGCGGAGGTCAGCACAGATACGCAGTATTTT
CDR3aa: CSVAEVSTDTQYF

len: 13
abundance: NA
d_gene: TRBD1
j_gene: TRBJ1-1
v_gene: TRBV29-1
CDR3nt: TGCAGCGTGGGACAGCGACTGAACACTGAAGCTTTCTTT
CDR3aa: CSVGQRLNTEAFF

len: 15
abundance: NA
d_gene: TRBD1
j_gene: TRBJ2-5
v_gene: TRBV11-2
CDR3nt: TGTGCCAGCAGCTTAGTTCACGGGACAGACCCTACCCAGTACTTC
CDR3aa: CASSLVHGTDPTQYF

len: 16
abundance: NA
d_gene: NA
j_gene: TRBJ1-2
v_gene: TRBV11-2
CDR3nt: TGTGCCAGCAGCTTAGCCGGGGGCGTGGTAGTTTATGGCTACACCTTC
CDR3aa: CASSLAGGVVVYGYTF

len: 12
abundance: NA
d_gene: NA
j_gene: TRBJ2-5
v_gene: TRBV18
CDR3nt: TGTGCCAGCTCACCGTACCAAGAGACCCAGTACTTC
CDR3aa: CASSPYQETQYF

len: 16
abundance: NA
d_gene: NA
j_gene: TRBJ1-4
v_gene: TRBV10-1
CDR3nt: TGCGCCAGCAGTGGGGAGACGATGGAGGGTGAAGAAAAACTGTTTTTT
CDR3aa: CASSGETMEGEEKLFF

len: 12
abundance: NA
d_gene: NA
j_gene: TRBJ1-2
v_gene: TRBV10-3
CDR3nt: TGTGCCATCGAAGCAGGAGCCCTGGGCTACACCTTC
CDR3aa: CAIEAGALGYTF

len: 15
abundance: NA
d_gene: NA
j_gene: TRBJ1-2
v_gene: TRBV7-2
CDR3nt: TGTGCCAGCAGGGGAGCGAGTGGGCAGGGTGACGGCTACACCTTC
CDR3aa: CASRGASGQGDGYTF

len: 16
abundance: NA
d_gene: NA
j_gene: TRBJ2-1
v_gene: TRBV7-3
CDR3nt: TGTGCCAGCAGCTTAAAGCCTCGGCCAGTGACTAATGAGCAGTTCTTC
CDR3aa: CASSLKPRPVTNEQFF

len: 15
abundance: NA
d_gene: NA
j_gene: TRBJ1-2
v_gene: TRBV7-9
CDR3nt: TGTGCCAGCAGCTTAGAGACAGGATCGAACTATGGCTACACCTTC
CDR3aa: CASSLETGSNYGYTF

len: 13
abundance: NA
d_gene: NA
j_gene: TRBJ1-1
v_gene: TRBV19
CDR3nt: TGTGCCAGTAAGCCCTCGGCTCGCACTGAAGCTTTCTTT
CDR3aa: CASKPSARTEAFF

len: 14
abundance: NA
d_gene: TRBD1
j_gene: TRBJ2-7
v_gene: TRBV4-1
CDR3nt: TGCGCCAGCAGCCCGGGACAGGGGGATAACGAGCAGTACTTC
CDR3aa: CASSPGQGDNEQYF

len: 14
abundance: NA
d_gene: NA
j_gene: TRBJ1-5
v_gene: TRBV27
CDR3nt: TGTGCCAGCAGTGCCGGACTGGATTTCCAGCCCCAGCATTTT
CDR3aa: CASSAGLDFQPQHF

len: 18
abundance: NA
d_gene: TRBD2
j_gene: TRBJ2-3
v_gene: TRBV5-1
CDR3nt: TGCGCCAGCAGCTCCACTAGCGGGGGGGGACCTAGCACAGATACGCAGTATTTT
CDR3aa: CASSSTSGGGPSTDTQYF

len: 12
abundance: NA
d_gene: NA
j_gene: TRBJ1-1
v_gene: TRBV2
CDR3nt: TGTGCCAGCAATTACTTGAACACTGAAGCTTTCTTT
CDR3aa: CASNYLNTEAFF

len: 19
abundance: NA
d_gene: TRBD1
j_gene: TRBJ1-2
v_gene: TRBV5-4
CDR3nt: TGTGCCAGCAGCTTGATTCCTTTTTCCGGGACAGGGGCTAACTATGGCTACACCTTC
CDR3aa: CASSLIPFSGTGANYGYTF

len: 16
abundance: NA
d_gene: NA
j_gene: TRBJ1-1
v_gene: TRBV27
CDR3nt: TGTGCCAGCAGGCCTAACGCTGACACCCTGAACACTGAAGCTTTCTTT
CDR3aa: CASRPNADTLNTEAFF

len: 16
abundance: NA
d_gene: TRBD2
j_gene: TRBJ2-3
v_gene: TRBV28
CDR3nt: TGTGCCAGCAGTTCCCTTCTAGCGGGACGCACAGATACGCAGTATTTT
CDR3aa: CASSSLLAGRTDTQYF

len: 13
abundance: few
d_gene: NA
j_gene: TRBJ2-2
v_gene: TRBV10-3
CDR3nt: TGTGCCATCGAACCAGGGAACACCGGGGAGCTGTTTTTT
CDR3aa: CAIEPGNTGELFF

len: 14
abundance: once
d_gene: TRBD1
j_gene: TRBJ2-1
v_gene: TRBV10-3
CDR3nt: TGTGCCATCAGTGGTCTTGGGACAGGGAGAGAGCAGTTCTTC
CDR3aa: CAISGLGTGREQFF

len: 14
abundance: NA
d_gene: NA
j_gene: TRBJ1-2
v_gene: TRBV10-3
CDR3nt: TGTGCCATCAGTGAGACAGGGTTCGGCTATGGCTACACCTTC
CDR3aa: CAISETGFGYGYTF

len: 14
abundance: NA
d_gene: TRBD1
j_gene: TRBJ2-7
v_gene: TRBV18
CDR3nt: TGTGCCAGCTCACGGGAGGGACAGGGCTACGAGCAGTACTTC
CDR3aa: CASSREGQGYEQYF

len: 14
abundance: NA
d_gene: TRBD2
j_gene: TRBJ2-3
v_gene: TRBV7-2
CDR3nt: TGTGCCAGCAGCTCTAGCGGGACCACAGATACGCAGTATTTT
CDR3aa: CASSSSGTTDTQYF

len: 16
abundance: NA
d_gene: TRBD2
j_gene: TRBJ2-1
v_gene: TRBV5-1
CDR3nt: TGCGCCAGCAGCGGGGGACTAGCGCCGGGGAACAATGAGCAGTTCTTC
CDR3aa: CASSGGLAPGNNEQFF

len: 16
abundance: NA
d_gene: NA
j_gene: TRBJ1-2
v_gene: TRBV3-1/TRBV3-2
CDR3nt: TGTGCCAGCAGCCCTCAGGGGCGGTTGGGTAACTATGGCTACACCTTC
CDR3aa: CASSPQGRLGNYGYTF

len: 16
abundance: NA
d_gene: TRBD1
j_gene: TRBJ2-1
v_gene: TRBV18
CDR3nt: TGTGCCAGCTCACTCGGGACAGGGGGCGCAGGCAATGAGCAGTTCTTC
CDR3aa: CASSLGTGGAGNEQFF

len: 12
abundance: NA
d_gene: NA
j_gene: TRBJ2-3
v_gene: TRBV7-8
CDR3nt: TGTGCCAGCAGCCTACTGGCAGATACGCAGTATTTT
CDR3aa: CASSLLADTQYF

len: 15
abundance: few
d_gene: NA
j_gene: TRBJ2-5
v_gene: TRBV14
CDR3nt: TGTGCCAGCAGCCCTTGGGACCGAGGGTATGAGACCCAGTACTTC
CDR3aa: CASSPWDRGYETQYF

len: 15
abundance: NA
d_gene: NA
j_gene: TRBJ1-1
v_gene: TRBV6-5
CDR3nt: TGTGCCAGCACCCAACTCCGGGGGAAGAACACTGAAGCTTTCTTT
CDR3aa: CASTQLRGKNTEAFF

len: 17
abundance: NA
d_gene: TRBD1
j_gene: TRBJ1-6
v_gene: TRBV5-1
CDR3nt: TGCGCCAGCAGCCCTCCGCGGACAGGGGCCGATAATTCACCCCTCCACTTT
CDR3aa: CASSPPRTGADNSPLHF

len: 11
abundance: NA
d_gene: NA
j_gene: TRBJ1-5
v_gene: TRBV6-1
CDR3nt: TGTGCCAGCAGTGAACGGGGGCCCCAGCATTTT
CDR3aa: CASSERGPQHF

len: 12
abundance: once
d_gene: NA
j_gene: TRBJ1-1
v_gene: TRBV9
CDR3nt: TGTGCCAGCAGCCCCACCGGAACTGAAGCTTTCTTT
CDR3aa: CASSPTGTEAFF

len: 14
abundance: NA
d_gene: TRBD1
j_gene: TRBJ1-6
v_gene: TRBV2
CDR3nt: TGTGCCAGCAGGACAGGGGTTGTCGATTCACCCCTCCACTTT
CDR3aa: CASRTGVVDSPLHF

len: 13
abundance: NA
d_gene: TRBD1
j_gene: TRBJ1-2
v_gene: TRBV7-3
CDR3nt: TGTGCCAGCAGCTTCGACAGGGAGGACGGCTACACCTTC
CDR3aa: CASSFDREDGYTF

len: 18
abundance: NA
d_gene: TRBD2
j_gene: TRBJ2-1
v_gene: TRBV7-2
CDR3nt: TGTGCCAGCAGGAGCGGACTAGCGGGAGTTGTTGACAGTTGGGAGCAGTTCTTC
CDR3aa: CASRSGLAGVVDSWEQFF

len: 11
abundance: few
d_gene: NA
j_gene: TRBJ1-4
v_gene: TRBV7-9
CDR3nt: TGTGCCAGCAGCTTTCAAGAAAAACTGTTTTTT
CDR3aa: CASSFQEKLFF

len: 13
abundance: NA
d_gene: NA
j_gene: TRBJ2-1
v_gene: TRBV10-1
CDR3nt: TGCGCCAGCAGTGAGTCCAGGGATAATGAGCAGTTCTTC
CDR3aa: CASSESRDNEQFF

len: 13
abundance: once
d_gene: NA
j_gene: TRBJ2-3
v_gene: TRBV6-6
CDR3nt: TGTGCCAGCAGTTATCAACGGTATGATACGCAGTATTTT
CDR3aa: CASSYQRYDTQYF

len: 14
abundance: NA
d_gene: NA
j_gene: TRBJ2-7
v_gene: TRBV5-1
CDR3nt: TGCGCCAGCAGCTTGGTCGGGGCATCCTACGAGCAGTACTTC
CDR3aa: CASSLVGASYEQYF

len: 15
abundance: NA
d_gene: TRBD1
j_gene: TRBJ2-7
v_gene: TRBV24-1
CDR3nt: TGTGCCACCAGTGAAGCGGGACAGGGGGCTGGCGAGCAGTACTTC
CDR3aa: CATSEAGQGAGEQYF

len: 15
abundance: once
d_gene: TRBD1
j_gene: TRBJ1-5
v_gene: TRBV10-3
CDR3nt: TGTGCCATCAGCGGAGGGACAGATAGCAATCAGCCCCAGCATTTT
CDR3aa: CAISGGTDSNQPQHF

len: 13
abundance: NA
d_gene: TRBD1
j_gene: TRBJ2-5
v_gene: TRBV6-5
CDR3nt: TGTGCCAGCAGGCGGACAGGGGTTGGGACCCAGTACTTC
CDR3aa: CASRRTGVGTQYF

len: 17
abundance: few
d_gene: TRBD2
j_gene: TRBJ2-1
v_gene: TRBV6-2/TRBV6-3
CDR3nt: TGTGCCAGCAGTTACTCTCCCCCTAGCGGGCTATACAATGAGCAGTTCTTC
CDR3aa: CASSYSPPSGLYNEQFF

len: 16
abundance: NA
d_gene: NA
j_gene: TRBJ1-6
v_gene: TRBV6-6
CDR3nt: TGTGCCAGCAGTCCCCTTGCGGGAGAATATGGTTCACCCCTCCACTTT
CDR3aa: CASSPLAGEYGSPLHF

len: 13
abundance: once
d_gene: NA
j_gene: TRBJ1-1
v_gene: TRBV18
CDR3nt: TGTGCCAGCTCACCTAGGGGGGACCCTGAAGCTTTCTTT
CDR3aa: CASSPRGDPEAFF

len: 15
abundance: NA
d_gene: NA
j_gene: TRBJ1-3
v_gene: TRBV4-1
CDR3nt: TGCGCCAGCAGCCAAGATTTGGGGGCTGGAAACACCATATATTTT
CDR3aa: CASSQDLGAGNTIYF

len: 18
abundance: NA
d_gene: TRBD2
j_gene: TRBJ2-1
v_gene: TRBV7-9
CDR3nt: TGTGCCAGCAGCGTGGCCGATTTGGCGGGGGTCTCCTACAATGAGCAGTTCTTC
CDR3aa: CASSVADLAGVSYNEQFF

len: 13
abundance: NA
d_gene: NA
j_gene: TRBJ1-1
v_gene: TRBV29-1
CDR3nt: TGCAGCGTCGCCGGGACTGTGAACACTGAAGCTTTCTTT
CDR3aa: CSVAGTVNTEAFF